This T cell receptor beta chain came from a study of beta chain features in type 1 diabetes. Overall study findings and caveats: A moderate, significant TCRB CDR3 shortening appeared in type 1 diabetes across four CD4+ subsets. TCRB repertoires of naive, central memory and Treg cells appeared more similar among patients than among healthy donors. cDNA-based sequencing might over-represent cells highly expressing TCR.

V lost 3 bases and J lost 3; bases outside the gene matches: 8. The CDR3 has 16 amino acids. From germline, CDR1 is MNHNS and CDR2 SASEGT. Post-sort purity exceeded 98% for all sorted populations. All of the isolated RNA was reverse transcribed, so expressed TCRB transcripts were sequenced. Read counts averaged around 3.5 million for samples of naive, central memory and regulatory T cells. Sequenced by immunoSEQ multiplex PCR; TCRdb stores in-frame clones only, minus some. The sample yields about 160,000 clones, approximately 8.8% seen once. This clone was seen a few times. Its antigen is not identified.

The sample consisted of central memory CD4+ T cells from blood. The sequence was collected from a woman in her twenties or thirties with type 1 diabetes. The genes are TRBV6-1 and TRBJ2-1; 7 bases are shared with TRBD2. The CDR3 DNA sequence: TGTGCCAGCAGTGATTTGGCTAGCGGAAGCTACAATGAGCAGTTCTTC. It codes for CASSDLASGSYNEQFF.